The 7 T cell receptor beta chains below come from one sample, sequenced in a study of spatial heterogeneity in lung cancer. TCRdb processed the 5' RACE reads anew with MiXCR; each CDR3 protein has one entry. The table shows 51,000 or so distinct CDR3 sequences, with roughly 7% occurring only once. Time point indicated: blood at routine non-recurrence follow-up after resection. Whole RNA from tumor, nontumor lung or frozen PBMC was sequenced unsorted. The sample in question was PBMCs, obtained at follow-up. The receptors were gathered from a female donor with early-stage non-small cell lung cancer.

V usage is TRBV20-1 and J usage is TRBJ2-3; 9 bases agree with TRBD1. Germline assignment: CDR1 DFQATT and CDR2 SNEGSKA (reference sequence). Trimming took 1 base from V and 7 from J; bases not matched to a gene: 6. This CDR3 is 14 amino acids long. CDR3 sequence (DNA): TGCAGTGCTAGAGCTCCGGGACAGGGTCATACGCAGTATTTT. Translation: CSARAPGQGHTQYF.

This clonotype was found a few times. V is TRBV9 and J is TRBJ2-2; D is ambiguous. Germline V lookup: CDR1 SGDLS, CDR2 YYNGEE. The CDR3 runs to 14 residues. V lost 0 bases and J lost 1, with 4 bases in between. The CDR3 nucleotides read TGTGCCAGCAGCGTAGTGAAGAACACCGGGGAGCTGTTTTTT. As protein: CASSVVKNTGELFF.

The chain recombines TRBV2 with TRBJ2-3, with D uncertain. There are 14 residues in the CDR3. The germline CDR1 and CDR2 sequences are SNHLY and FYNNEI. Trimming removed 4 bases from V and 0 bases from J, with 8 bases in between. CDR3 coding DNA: TGTGCCAGCAGTGCCGGCAGAAGCACAGATACGCAGTATTTT. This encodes CASSAGRSTDTQYF.

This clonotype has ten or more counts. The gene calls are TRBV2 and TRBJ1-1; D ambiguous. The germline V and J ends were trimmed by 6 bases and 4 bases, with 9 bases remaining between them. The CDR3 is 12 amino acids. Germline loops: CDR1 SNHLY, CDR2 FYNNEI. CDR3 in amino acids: CASRETVTEAFF. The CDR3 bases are TGTGCCAGCAGGGAAACAGTCACTGAAGCTTTCTTT.

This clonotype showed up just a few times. The CDR3 DNA is TGCAGCGTTTTCAGCGGGGATGAGCAGTTCTTC. Residues: CSVFSGDEQFF. The rearrangement links TRBV29-1 to TRBJ2-1, with 7 bases aligning to TRBD2. J gave up 8 bases and V 5 bases, and 3 bases lay outside the gene matches. This CDR3 is 11 amino acids long. The germline V gene has CDR1 SQVTM and CDR2 ANQGSEA.

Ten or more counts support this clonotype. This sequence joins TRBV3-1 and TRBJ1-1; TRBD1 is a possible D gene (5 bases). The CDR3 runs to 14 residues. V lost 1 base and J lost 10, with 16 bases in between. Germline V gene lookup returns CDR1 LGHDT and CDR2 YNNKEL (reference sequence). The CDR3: CASSQGTFQRGAFF. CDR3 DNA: TGTGCCAGCAGCCAAGGGACTTTTCAGAGGGGAGCTTTCTTT.

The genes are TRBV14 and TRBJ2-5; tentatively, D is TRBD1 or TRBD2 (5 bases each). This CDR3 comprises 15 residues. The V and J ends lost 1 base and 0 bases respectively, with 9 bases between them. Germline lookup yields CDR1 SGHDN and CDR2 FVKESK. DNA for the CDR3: TGTGCCAGCAGCCAAGTGAGGGGAAACCAAGAGACCCAGTACTTC. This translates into CASSQVRGNQETQYF.